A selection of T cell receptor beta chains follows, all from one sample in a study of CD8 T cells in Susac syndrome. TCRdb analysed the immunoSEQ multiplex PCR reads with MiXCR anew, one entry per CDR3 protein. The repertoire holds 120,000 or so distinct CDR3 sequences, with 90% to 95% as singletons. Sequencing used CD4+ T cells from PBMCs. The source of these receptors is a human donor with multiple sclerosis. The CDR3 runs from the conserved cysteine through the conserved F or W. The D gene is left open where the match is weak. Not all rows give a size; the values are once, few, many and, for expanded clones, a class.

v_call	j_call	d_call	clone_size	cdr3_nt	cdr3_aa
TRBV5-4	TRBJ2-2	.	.	TGTGCCAGCAGCTCTCTAGCGACAGAAGGAACCGGGGAGCTGTTTTTT	CASSSLATEGTGELFF
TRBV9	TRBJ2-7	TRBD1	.	TGTGCCAGCAGCGTCCGCGGGGACAGGGGGTCCTACGAGCAGTACTTC	CASSVRGDRGSYEQYF
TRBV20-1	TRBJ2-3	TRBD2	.	TGCAGTGCTTTGGGACTAGCGGGCGGTTCCACAGATACGCAGTATTTT	CSALGLAGGSTDTQYF
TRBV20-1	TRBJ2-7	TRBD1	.	TGCAGTGCTAGACACTCAGGGGGCCCCTACGAGCAGTACTTC	CSARHSGGPYEQYF
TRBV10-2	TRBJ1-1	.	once	TGCGCCAGCATCTCTGCGACAGGTCGGTCTGAAGCTTTCTTT	CASISATGRSEAFF
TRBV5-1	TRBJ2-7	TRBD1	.	TGCGCCAGCAGCTTGGTATTCGCGGGACAGGGGGTGAGAGAGCAGTACTTC	CASSLVFAGQGVREQYF
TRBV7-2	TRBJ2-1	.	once	TGTGCCAGCAGCAGCCATACAGGGAGAGAGCAGTTCTTC	CASSSHTGREQFF
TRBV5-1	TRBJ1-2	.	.	TGCGCCAGCAGCTTGGGACAAGGGGTCTTTAATGGCTACACCTTC	CASSLGQGVFNGYTF
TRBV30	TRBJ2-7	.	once	TGTGCCTGGAGTGTTCCAGTACCGGGGGAGCAGTACTTC	CAWSVPVPGEQYF
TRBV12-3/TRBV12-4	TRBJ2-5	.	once	TGTGCCAGCAGTTTAGCGTCTTTAGGAGAGACCCAGTACTTC	CASSLASLGETQYF
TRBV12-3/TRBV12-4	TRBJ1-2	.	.	TGTGCCAGCAGACCTACTGGGGGGATGGCCTACACCTTC	CASRPTGGMAYTF